One T cell receptor beta chain is described in this entry. Its target is not known. The data originate from a study of cytomegalovirus exposure and HLA in healthy donors. On the study more broadly: Findings of an earlier analysis included roughly 110 million unique TCR beta sequences from 190 million or so T cells.

Findings and limits, study-wide: From TCR beta sequences, most subjects' HLA-A and HLA-B alleles were reportedly predicted accurately. In a later analysis, a genetic analysis reported fewer productive-TCR N-insertions in an Asian-associated ancestry cluster than the cohort average. For TCR beta chains, V- and J-gene trimming was later linked to a missense DCLRE1C variant.

The PCR employed 60 Vbeta primers together with 13 Jbeta primers. Generated by immunoSEQ multiplex PCR, the TCRdb table keeps only in-frame clones and is missing some. Of some 130,000 clones listed, about 78% are singletons. This sequence was found in a female donor in good health and CMV-seronegative. Sequencing input: PBMCs.

CDR3: CAISATSGRSEQYF. The CDR3 nucleotides are TGTGCCATCAGTGCGACTAGCGGGAGATCCGAGCAGTACTTC. The chain links TRBV10-3 to TRBJ2-7, with 12 positions matching TRBD2. With V trimmed by 4 bases and J by 6 bases, 4 bases remained unmatched. Germline CDR1 reads ENHRY; CDR2 reads SYGVKD. The CDR3 spans 14 residues.